These 21 T cell receptor beta chains share one sample of origin, sequenced in a study of blood T cell repertoires in COVID-19. The repertoire was sequenced with immunoSEQ multiplex PCR; TCRdb's copy has only in-frame clones and lacks some. The sample lists around 77,000 clones; roughly 84% were seen once. Sequenced: peripheral blood. These receptors were obtained from a man aged 25 to 40 with COVID-19, enrolled during active disease.

This chain uses TRBV6-5 with TRBJ2-1; 9 nucleotides agree with TRBD2. V dropped 0 bases and J dropped 13; count of bases not matched to a gene: 7. This CDR3 is built from 14 residues. Germline CDR1 reads MNHEY; CDR2 reads SVGAGI. CDR3 loop: CASSYSSGTSFQFF. Here the CDR3 DNA reads TGTGCCAGCAGTTACTCGTCCGGGACTAGCTTTCAGTTCTTC.

A note on this clone: At one boundary the junction diverges from the germline segment, which might be a read error. The chain combines TRBV7-7 with TRBJ2-5; TRBD2 aligns across 13 bases. Germline CDR1 and CDR2: SSHAT and FNYEAQ (reference sequence). The CDR3 length is 16 residues. The chain's CDR3 is CASSLGLAGAAETQYF. The DNA for the CDR3 is TGTGCTAGCAGCTTAGGACTAGCGGGAGCCGCGGAGACCCAGTACTTC.

The gene calls are TRBV29-1 and TRBJ2-1; maybe TRBD2 (5 bases). This CDR3 is built from 15 residues. Deletions cut 4 bases from V and 0 bases from J, with 13 bases between. Per the germline V gene, CDR1 is SQVTM and CDR2 is ANQGSEA. CDR3 bases: TGCAGCGTTGGAGGGAAACTTAACTCCTACAATGAGCAGTTCTTC. Encoded protein: CSVGGKLNSYNEQFF.

The table lists this clone with a count of one. The chain is built from TRBV7-8 and TRBJ1-3, with 8 bases that match TRBD1. V shed 3 bases, J shed 0 bases, and the junction held 4 bases outside the gene matches. The germline CDR1 and CDR2 sequences are SGHVS and FQNEAQ. CDR3 size: 16 residues. CDR3 nucleotide sequence: TGTGCCAGCAGCTTGGCAGGGGGCCCCTCTGGAAACACCATATATTTT. Translation: CASSLAGGPSGNTIYF.

The rearrangement joins TRBV4-2 to TRBJ1-1, with 7 bases identical to TRBD1. The CDR3 runs 17 residues. CDR1 is LGHNA, CDR2 YNFKEQ, per germline. The ends lost 0 bases at V and 5 bases at J; junction bases unmatched: 12. The chain's CDR3 is CASSQEVNLGGLTEAFF. The CDR3, as DNA: TGTGCCAGCAGCCAAGAGGTCAATCTAGGGGGCCTGACTGAAGCTTTCTTT.

The gene calls are TRBV19 and TRBJ1-5, with 9 bases matching TRBD1. CDR1 and CDR2 from the germline V gene are LNHDA and SQIVND (reference sequence). Trimming cost V 7 bases and J 1 base; bases outside gene matches: 8. This CDR3 is built from 16 residues. The CDR3 here is CASTLNRGRSNQPQHF. CDR3 DNA sequence: TGTGCCAGTACTCTAAACAGGGGGCGAAGCAATCAGCCCCAGCATTTT.

The V gene is TRBV12-3 or TRBV12-4, the J gene TRBJ1-2, with D tentatively TRBD1 (5 bases). The CDR3 contains 12 residues. The V gene lost 7 bases and the J gene lost 4 bases, with 10 bases spanning the gap. CDR3 sequence: CASTPGGYGYTF. CDR3 bases: TGTGCCAGCACCCCCGGGGGCTATGGCTACACCTTC.

This chain connects TRBV28 to TRBJ1-5; D ambiguous. The germline V gene encodes CDR1 MDHEN and CDR2 SYDVKM. The V end lost 8 bases, the J end lost 0 bases, and 8 bases lay between the germline ends. The CDR3 spans 13 residues. In DNA form, the CDR3 reads TGTGCCAGCGAGAGATATAGCAATCAGCCCCAGCATTTT. Translating gives CASERYSNQPQHF.

V and J are TRBV10-2 and TRBJ2-3; 9 bases are a match to TRBD2. CDR3 length equals 15 residues. The V and J ends lost 6 bases and 2 bases, in that order; junction bases with no gene match: 6. Germline CDR1 WSHSY, CDR2 SAAADI. The CDR3 is CASRTGLAPTDTQYF. The CDR3 coding sequence is TGCGCCAGCAGGACGGGACTAGCCCCCACAGATACGCAGTATTTT.

The V call is TRBV19, the J call TRBJ2-7; D is possibly TRBD1 (6 bases). The CDR3 is 16 amino acids. Germline assignment: CDR1 LNHDA and CDR2 SQIVND (reference sequence). Deletions cut 2 bases from V and 2 bases from J, with 16 bases between. The chain's CDR3 is CASSITRDIDTYEQYF. In nucleotides, the CDR3 is TGTGCCAGTAGTATAACCCGGGACATCGACACCTACGAGCAGTACTTC.

This clone was counted once. V gene TRBV24-1 combines with J gene TRBJ2-5; the D gene is possibly TRBD2 (5 bases). V gave up 3 bases and J gave up 5 bases, with 18 bases separating them. Per the germline V gene, CDR1 is KGHDR and CDR2 is SFDVKD. The CDR3 is made up of 16 amino acids. The CDR3: CATSDGGFQVGETQYF. The CDR3 coding sequence is TGTGCCACCAGTGATGGAGGTTTTCAGGTTGGTGAGACCCAGTACTTC.

This chain joins TRBV6-4 and TRBJ2-3; 10 bases align to TRBD2. With V trimmed by 3 bases and J by 0 bases, 3 bases remained unmatched. This CDR3 is 16 amino acids long. Germline V gene lookup returns CDR1 MRHNA and CDR2 SNTAGT. The CDR3 DNA reads as TGTGCCAGCAGTGAGACTAGCGGGTCTAGCACAGATACGCAGTATTTT. This encodes CASSETSGSSTDTQYF.

The chain links TRBV14 to TRBJ2-2; 9 nucleotides agree with TRBD1. With 4 bases clipped from V and 0 bases from J, the junction kept 0 bases outside the gene matches. This CDR3 has 15 residues. Germline V gene lookup returns CDR1 SGHDN and CDR2 FVKESK. The CDR3 bases are TGTGCCAGCAGCCGACAGGGGGCGAACACCGGGGAGCTGTTTTTT. This codes for CASSRQGANTGELFF. Using reference TRBV14 and TRBJ2-2 for the parts outside the CDR3, the full variable domain is EAGVTQFPSHSVIEKGQTVTLRCDPISGHDNLYWYRRVMGKEIKFLLHFVKESKQDESGMPNNRFLAERTGGTYSTLKVQPAELEDSGVYFCASSRQGANTGELFFGEGSRLTVL.

This clone was counted only a few times. The chain carries TRBV28 and TRBJ1-2; maybe TRBD1 (5 bases). The V end lost 5 bases, the J end lost 5 bases, and 21 bases lay between the germline ends. This CDR3 comprises 16 residues. Germline lookup yields CDR1 MDHEN and CDR2 SYDVKM. CDR3: CASSAIDSARWYGYTF. CDR3 in DNA: TGTGCCAGCAGTGCCATCGACAGTGCCCGGTGGTATGGCTACACCTTC.

J is TRBJ2-3 and V is TRBV28; TRBD2 agrees at 7 bases. CDR1 MDHEN and CDR2 SYDVKM come from the germline V gene. CDR3 length: 15 amino acids. With 6 bases clipped from V and 4 bases from J, the junction kept 10 bases outside the gene matches. DNA of the CDR3: TGTGCCAGCAGCCTTCAAGGGGAGGGTTCAGATACGCAGTATTTT. As protein: CASSLQGEGSDTQYF.

CDR3 coding DNA: TGCGCCAGCAGTGAGTCGTCTAGCGGTACAGATACGCAGTATTTT. Translated: CASSESSSGTDTQYF. The chain combines TRBV10-2 with TRBJ2-3; TRBD2 aligns across 7 bases. The ends lost 0 bases at V and 3 bases at J; junction bases unmatched: 3. Germline V gene sequence: CDR1 WSHSY, CDR2 SAAADI. The CDR3 contains 15 residues.

The chain joins TRBV4-2 to TRBJ1-6; no firm D call. The germline CDR1 and CDR2 sequences are LGHNA and YNFKEQ. V lost 5 bases and J lost 8, with 7 bases in between. CDR3 length: 12 amino acids. The CDR3 loop reads CASSTGDSPLHF. The CDR3, as DNA: TGTGCCAGCAGCACCGGGGATTCACCCCTCCACTTT.

The chain joins TRBV11-2 to TRBJ2-5, with 9 bases that match TRBD2. This CDR3 is 14 amino acids long. Germline V gene lookup returns CDR1 SGHAT and CDR2 FQNNGV. J was trimmed by 5 bases and V by 5 bases; bases with no gene match: 6. The chain's CDR3 is CASSARTSDETQYF. DNA of the CDR3: TGTGCCAGCAGCGCCCGGACTAGCGACGAGACCCAGTACTTC.

This clone was seen only once. The chain recombines TRBV24-1 with TRBJ2-3; D is unclear. This CDR3 is 14 amino acids long. V gave up 4 bases and J gave up 4 bases, with 11 bases separating them. Germline loops: CDR1 KGHDR, CDR2 SFDVKD. The CDR3 loop is CATSEDPSADTQYF. The CDR3 coding sequence is TGTGCCACCAGTGAAGATCCGAGCGCAGATACGCAGTATTTT.

This sequence joins TRBV7-9 and TRBJ2-2; 7 nucleotides line up with TRBD2. This CDR3 is 13 amino acids long. Germline V gives CDR1 SEHNR, CDR2 FQNEAQ (reference sequence). Losses at the gene ends were 10 bases for V and 4 bases for J; bases not matched to a gene: 6. The CDR3 here is CATIWGGTGELFF. The CDR3 DNA is TGTGCCACCATTTGGGGGGGCACCGGGGAGCTGTTTTTT.

This sequence joins TRBV6-5 and TRBJ2-7; 7 nucleotides match TRBD1. Germline-derived CDR1 and CDR2 are MNHEY and SVGAGI. The CDR3 loop spans 13 amino acids. The V and J ends lost 8 bases and 3 bases, in that order; junction bases with no gene match: 7. The CDR3 region has the DNA TGTGCCAGCCGATGGTCAGGGGGCTACGAGCAGTACTTC. Translating it yields CASRWSGGYEQYF.